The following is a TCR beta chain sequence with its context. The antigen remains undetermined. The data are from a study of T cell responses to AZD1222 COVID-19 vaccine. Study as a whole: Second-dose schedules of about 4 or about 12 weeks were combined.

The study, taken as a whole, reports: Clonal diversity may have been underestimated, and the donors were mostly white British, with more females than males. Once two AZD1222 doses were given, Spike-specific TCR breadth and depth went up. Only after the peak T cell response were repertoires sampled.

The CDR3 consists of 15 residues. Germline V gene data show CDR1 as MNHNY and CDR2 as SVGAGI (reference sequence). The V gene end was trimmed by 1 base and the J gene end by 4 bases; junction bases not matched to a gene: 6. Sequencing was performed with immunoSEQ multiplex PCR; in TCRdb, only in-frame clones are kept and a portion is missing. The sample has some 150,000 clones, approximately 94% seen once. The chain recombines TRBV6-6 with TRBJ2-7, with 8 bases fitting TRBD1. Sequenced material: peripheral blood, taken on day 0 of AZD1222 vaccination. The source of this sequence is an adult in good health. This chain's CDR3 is CASSYLDRVLYEQYF. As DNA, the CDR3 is TGTGCCAGCAGTTACTTGGACAGGGTGTTATACGAGCAGTACTTC.